This TCR beta chain was sequenced in a study of T cells after yellow fever vaccination. Trimming pared 9 bases from V and 9 bases from J, leaving 21 bases between. CDR3 length: 15 residues. Germline V lookup: CDR1 SGHDN, CDR2 FVKESK. Template switching by 5'RACE produced TCR cDNA, adding a universal primer site and UMIs. Via MiXCR, TCRdb re-called the 5' RACE reads, giving one row per CDR3 protein. The sample gives some 400,000 distinct CDR3 sequences, approximately 18% of which show up once; about a sixth is in the top ten. This receptor was identified in a man younger than 35 who received the YFV17D yellow fever vaccine. This chain links TRBV14 with TRBJ1-6; D possibly corresponds to TRBD1 (5 bases). The specimen comprised PBMCs, sampled before the yellow fever booster vaccination. In DNA form, the CDR3 reads TGTGCCAGTCAGAGGCAAACAGGCATAGGTTCACCCCTCCACTTT. This sequence encodes CASQRQTGIGSPLHF.